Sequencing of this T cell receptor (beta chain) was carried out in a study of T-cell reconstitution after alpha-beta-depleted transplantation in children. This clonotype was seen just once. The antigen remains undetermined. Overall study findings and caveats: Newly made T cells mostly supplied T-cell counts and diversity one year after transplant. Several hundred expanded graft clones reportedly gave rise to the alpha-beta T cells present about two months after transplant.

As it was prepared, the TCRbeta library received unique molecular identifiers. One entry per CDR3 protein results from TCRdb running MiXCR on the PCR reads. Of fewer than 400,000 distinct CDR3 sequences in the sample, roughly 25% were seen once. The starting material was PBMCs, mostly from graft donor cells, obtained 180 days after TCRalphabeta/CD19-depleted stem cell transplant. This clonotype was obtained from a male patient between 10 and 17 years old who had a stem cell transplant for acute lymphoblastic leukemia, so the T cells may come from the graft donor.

DNA for the CDR3: TGTGCCAGCAGCAAAAACTCTCCGGGACTAGCGGGCGTAGATACGCAGTATTTT. This sequence encodes CASSKNSPGLAGVDTQYF. The gene calls are TRBV21-1 and TRBJ2-3; the table names TRBD2, a call not compared with the DNA. TRBV21-1 is labeled a pseudogene. This CDR3 contains 18 residues.